This T cell receptor beta chain was sequenced during a study of T cells in Graves' hyperthyroidism and ophthalmopathy. Study-wide points: In blood, most of the thyroid clonotypes expanded above 0.001 were also present.

Notes on this clonotype: Its antigen is as yet unknown.

After removal of 5 bases from V and 5 bases from J, the junction contained 12 bases not matched to a gene. In germline, CDR1 is KGHSH, CDR2 LQKENI. The CDR3 loop spans 17 amino acids. The definition of stable Graves' hyperthyroidism was no ophthalmopathy progression within 18 months. RNA transcripts provided the source from which TCR beta CDR3 regions were amplified. First-round RT-PCR targeting the TCR CDR3 was performed with the HTBI primer set. TCRdb re-analysed the multiplex PCR reads in MiXCR, keeping a single row per CDR3 protein. The repertoire holds under 450,000 distinct CDR3 sequences, around a sixth seen once, with 11% to 15% in the top ten.

The receptor comes from a woman between 18 and 29 years old with Graves' hyperthyroidism. The specimen was blood. The chain links TRBV18 to TRBJ1-6; 7 nucleotides line up with TRBD1. The CDR3 spells CASSSLVVGQHNSPLHF. CDR3 DNA sequence: TGTGCCAGCTCATCGCTAGTCGTGGGACAGCATAATTCACCCCTCCACTTT.